This TCR beta chain stems from a study of cytomegalovirus exposure and HLA in healthy donors. The germline CDR1 and CDR2 sequences are MNHEY and SMNVEV (reference sequence). The CDR3 length is 15 residues. Trimming took 5 bases from V and 9 from J, leaving 17 bases between them. Comment on this clone: The antigen remains undetermined.

The repertoire was sequenced with immunoSEQ multiplex PCR; TCRdb's copy has only in-frame clones and lacks some. This sample has under 350,000 clones, with 86% found just once. Findings and limits, study-wide: Subsequent analysis revealed that first-cohort TCR clusters tended to co-occur in the approximately 120 validation repertoires. Some TCR beta chains (roughly 160 of them) were listed as cytomegalovirus-associated.

The sample consisted of PBMCs. The chain couples TRBV27 to TRBJ1-6; D is possibly TRBD1 (6 bases). The sequence was collected from a woman younger than 35 in good health and CMV-seronegative. CDR3 DNA: TGTGCCAGCAGTCCGAGGACAGCGGAATTTTCACCCCTCCACTTT. As protein: CASSPRTAEFSPLHF.